This T cell receptor beta chain was recorded in a study of cytomegalovirus exposure and HLA in healthy donors. This CDR3 is 14 amino acids long. Germline values: CDR1 MNHEY, CDR2 SVGAGI. Trimming removed 6 bases at V and 0 bases at J, with 11 bases between. PCR primers comprised 60 Vbeta and 13 Jbeta primers. The assay was immunoSEQ multiplex PCR, and TCRdb's table has in-frame clones only and misses some. The repertoire holds some 140,000 clones, 80% seen once, with around 13% in the top ten. The clonotype comes from a man aged 30 to 39 in good health and CMV-seropositive. The sequencing sample was made of PBMCs. The J gene is TRBJ1-1, the V gene TRBV6-5; D not certain. The CDR3 coding sequence is TGTGCCAGCAGATTCAGTGTAATGAACACTGAAGCTTTCTTT. It translates to CASRFSVMNTEAFF.